This entry lists 28 T cell receptor beta chains sequenced from one sample in a study of blood T cell repertoires in COVID-19. The assay was immunoSEQ multiplex PCR, and TCRdb's table has in-frame clones only and misses some. The sample gives approximately 280,000 clones, approximately 90% of which show up once; about 6.1% is in the top ten. The sequenced sample was PBMCs or T cells enriched from blood (not recorded which). These receptors all come from a woman between 35 and 50 years old who had recovered from COVID-19.

In its sample, this clone was seen a few times. The rearrangement links TRBV7-3 to TRBJ2-7; D call uncertain. The CDR3 runs to 14 residues. From germline, CDR1 is SGHTA and CDR2 FQGTGA. The V end was cut by 5 bases, the J end by 0 bases, with 11 bases between. CDR3 residues: CASSRDSSSYEQYF. The CDR3 coding sequence is TGTGCCAGCAGCCGTGACTCGAGCTCCTACGAGCAGTACTTC.

This chain uses TRBV11-3 with TRBJ1-6; D is uncertain. V was trimmed by 0 bases and J by 0 bases, leaving 9 bases between them. The CDR3 runs 17 residues. Germline V gene sequence: CDR1 SGHNT, CDR2 YENEEA. DNA of the CDR3: TGTGCCAGCAGCTTAGACAGACGGAGCTCCTATAATTCACCCCTCCACTTT. Residues: CASSLDRRSSYNSPLHF.

J is TRBJ2-3 and V is TRBV19, with TRBD1 as a possible D gene (6 bases). The V end lost 3 bases, the J end lost 2 bases, and 9 bases lay between the germline ends. Germline CDR1 LNHDA, CDR2 SQIVND (reference sequence). The CDR3 length is 14 residues. Here the CDR3 reads CASSIRTDTDTQYF. The CDR3 nucleotides are TGTGCCAGTAGTATTAGGACAGACACAGATACGCAGTATTTT.

This clone has only a few counts. V gene TRBV7-6 combines with J gene TRBJ2-1, with 7 nucleotides matching TRBD2. CDR3 length: 15 amino acids. The junction had 12 bases not matched to a gene; V was cut back by 5 bases and J by 8 bases. CDR1 is SGHVS, CDR2 FNYEAQ, per germline. The CDR3 DNA is TGTGCCAGCAGCCGTTTCACTGGGAGGGCCGATGAGCAGTTCTTC. Residues: CASSRFTGRADEQFF. Full variable domain (rest looked up from reference TRBV7-6 and TRBJ2-1): GAGVSQSPRYKVTKRGQDVALRCDPISGHVSLYWYRQALGQGPEFLTYFNYEAQQDKSGLPNDRFSAERPEGSISTLTIQRTEQRDSAMYRCASSRFTGRADEQFFGPGTRLTVL.

This clone occurred once. This CDR3 is CASSLGAGVTLAGGYNEQFF. The CDR3 coding sequence is TGTGCCAGCAGCTTAGGGGCCGGGGTAACCCTAGCGGGAGGGTACAATGAGCAGTTCTTC. The gene calls are TRBV7-8 and TRBJ2-1; 12 nucleotides align to TRBD2. Looked up from germline, CDR1 is SGHVS and CDR2 is FQNEAQ. The CDR3 extends over 20 amino acids. With V trimmed by 1 base and J by 4 bases, 14 bases remained unmatched.

V usage is TRBV18 and J usage is TRBJ2-7; D not resolved. From germline, CDR1 is KGHSH and CDR2 LQKENI. This CDR3 has 15 residues. V was cut by 4 bases and J by 2 bases, with 15 bases left in between. CDR3 in amino acids: CASSLAVVPTYEQYF. The CDR3 region has the DNA TGTGCCAGCTCACTGGCAGTTGTCCCGACCTACGAGCAGTACTTC.

Judged by abundance, this clone is medium-sized. The chain joins TRBV7-9 to TRBJ1-6; D gene unclear. There are 14 residues in the CDR3. Germline CDR1 is SEHNR and CDR2 is FQNEAQ (reference sequence). V was trimmed by 5 bases and J by 4 bases, leaving 9 bases between them. The CDR3 is CASSPERYNSPLHF. CDR3 nucleotides: TGTGCCAGCAGCCCCGAACGGTATAATTCACCCCTCCACTTT.

The chain recombines TRBV28 with TRBJ1-5; 7 bases are a match to TRBD1. Germline-derived CDR1 and CDR2 are MDHEN and SYDVKM. The CDR3 is 18 amino acids. Trimming cost V 7 bases and J 1 base; bases outside gene matches: 16. In DNA form, the CDR3 reads TGTGCCAGCAACCTTCCGAAGGGACAGCCATTGAGCAATCAGCCCCAGCATTTT. Encoded protein: CASNLPKGQPLSNQPQHF.

The chain employs TRBV7-9 and TRBJ2-3; 8 positions agree with TRBD2. V dropped 6 bases and J dropped 1; count of bases not matched to a gene: 6. Germline V gene data show CDR1 as SEHNR and CDR2 as FQNEAQ (reference sequence). The CDR3 sequence is 15 residues long. The CDR3 nucleotides are TGTGCCAGCAGACGACTAGCGTTTGGCACAGATACGCAGTATTTT. Its protein is CASRRLAFGTDTQYF. Full variable domain (missing parts from reference TRBV7-9 and TRBJ2-3): DTGVSQNPRHKITKRGQNVTFRCDPISEHNRLYWYRQTLGQGPEFLTYFQNEAQLEKSRLLSDRFSAERPKGSFSTLEIQRTEQGDSAMYLCASRRLAFGTDTQYFGPGTRLTVL.

In this sample, this clone turned up once. The rearrangement links TRBV7-2 to TRBJ2-3; D is uncertain. The CDR3 loop spans 17 amino acids. Per germline, CDR1 SGHTA and CDR2 FQGNSA. V lost 3 bases to trimming and J lost 0 bases, with 16 bases between them. DNA for the CDR3: TGTGCCAGCAGCTTCGGATCTGCGCGGCCTAGCACAGATACGCAGTATTTT. This codes for CASSFGSARPSTDTQYF.

The V and J genes are TRBV27 and TRBJ2-2, with TRBD2 as a possible D gene (6 bases). Germline V gene lookup returns CDR1 MNHEY and CDR2 SMNVEV (reference sequence). The length of the CDR3 is 16 residues. V lost 2 bases and J lost 0, with 10 bases in between. The CDR3 reads CASSLVGGTNTGELFF. The DNA of the CDR3 is TGTGCCAGCAGTTTAGTGGGCGGGACGAACACCGGGGAGCTGTTTTTT.

V gene TRBV27 combines with J gene TRBJ2-1; TRBD2 agrees at 7 bases. Trimming removed 9 bases from V and 12 bases from J; junction bases left unmatched: 20. Per the germline V gene, CDR1 is MNHEY and CDR2 is SMNVEV (reference sequence). CDR3 size: 15 residues. The CDR3 DNA reads TGTGCCAGTCATTCCGGCGCCGGGGGGTGGATGGCGCAGTTCTTC. It is translated as CASHSGAGGWMAQFF.

The rearrangement uses TRBV24-1 and TRBJ2-5; 7 bases align to TRBD1. The length of the CDR3 is 14 residues. J gave up 3 bases and V 3 bases, and 3 bases lay outside the gene matches. Per the germline V gene, CDR1 is KGHDR and CDR2 is SFDVKD. In nucleotides, the CDR3 is TGTGCCACCAGTGATCCTGGACAGGAAGAGACCCAGTACTTC. This encodes CATSDPGQEETQYF.

CDR3 loop: CASSKEGGTHYQPQHF. In DNA, the CDR3 is TGTGCCAGCAGCAAAGAGGGGGGGACACACTATCAGCCCCAGCATTTT. The chain joins TRBV21-1 to TRBJ1-5. TRBV21-1 is flagged as a pseudogene. This CDR3 region has 16 residues.

This clone was observed a single time. The rearrangement joins TRBV7-9 to TRBJ1-1, with 7 bases aligning to TRBD1. Looked up from germline, CDR1 is SEHNR and CDR2 is FQNEAQ (reference sequence). CDR3 size: 14 residues. J lost 4 bases, V lost 4 bases, and 6 bases had no gene match. Written as DNA, the CDR3 is TGTGCCAGCAGCTCAGACGGGACAGCCACTGAAGCTTTCTTT. Residues: CASSSDGTATEAFF.

The V call is TRBV6-5, the J call TRBJ2-2; D might be TRBD1 (6 bases). The CDR3 extends over 15 amino acids. V dropped 8 bases and J dropped 7 bases, with 20 bases sitting between them. CDR1 and CDR2 (germline): MNHEY, SVGAGI. The CDR3 here is CASGSYRGNDGELFF. DNA for the CDR3: TGTGCCAGCGGGTCGTATAGGGGGAACGACGGGGAGCTGTTTTTT.

This clone was seen a handful of times. The J gene is TRBJ2-7, the V gene TRBV28, with 7 bases matching TRBD2. V shed 2 bases and J 0 bases; nucleotides not matched to a gene: 4. Germline V gives CDR1 MDHEN, CDR2 SYDVKM. There are 15 residues in the CDR3. CDR3 sequence (DNA): TGTGCCAGCAGTTTAGGGGGGGGGATCTCCTACGAGCAGTACTTC. Amino acids: CASSLGGGISYEQYF.

This chain uses TRBV11-2 with TRBJ1-5; D is ambiguous. V was shortened by 1 base and J by 6 bases, with 7 bases between the two germline ends. CDR1 and CDR2 from the germline V gene are SGHAT and FQNNGV. This CDR3 contains 13 residues. CDR3 sequence reads: CASSLGSPQPQHF. The CDR3 DNA reads TGTGCCAGCAGCTTAGGTAGCCCTCAGCCCCAGCATTTT.

V gene TRBV7-8 combines with J gene TRBJ1-1; a weak D match, TRBD1 (5 bases). Trimming removed 8 bases at V and 0 bases at J, with 19 bases between. CDR1 is SGHVS, CDR2 FQNEAQ, per germline. There are 16 residues in the CDR3. CDR3 in DNA: TGTGCCAGCGGAACCCAAAGACAGTCTATGAACACTGAAGCTTTCTTT. Its protein is CASGTQRQSMNTEAFF. Complete variable domain (other parts from reference TRBV7-8 and TRBJ1-1): GAGVSQSPRYKVAKRGQDVALRCDPISGHVSLFWYQQALGQGPEFLTYFQNEAQLDKSGLPSDRFFAERPEGSVSTLKIQRTQQEDSAVYLCASGTQRQSMNTEAFFGQGTRLTVV.

The chain carries TRBV18 and TRBJ2-7; 8 bases fit TRBD1. The CDR3 contains 15 residues. Per germline, CDR1 KGHSH and CDR2 LQKENI. V lost 6 bases, J lost 1 base, and 8 bases stayed unmatched. DNA for the CDR3: TGTGCCAGCTCGTCCGACAGGGGTGCATCCTACGAGCAGTACTTC. Protein product: CASSSDRGASYEQYF.

This chain uses TRBV28 with TRBJ2-3; 7 bases fit TRBD1. Trimming took 7 bases from V and 1 from J; bases not matched to a gene: 2. This CDR3 region has 13 residues. Germline loops: CDR1 MDHEN, CDR2 SYDVKM. The CDR3 region is CASKGGRTDTQYF. The CDR3 DNA reads TGTGCCAGCAAAGGGGGCCGCACAGATACGCAGTATTTT.

The chain recombines TRBV13 with TRBJ2-7; tentatively, D is TRBD2 (5 bases). The CDR3 loop spans 13 amino acids. Between the trimmed V and J ends, which lost 5 bases and 7 bases, there was a span of 15 bases. Per germline, CDR1 PRHDT and CDR2 FYEKMQ (reference sequence). The CDR3 reads CASSTGREREQYF. The CDR3 DNA follows: TGTGCCAGCAGCACCGGACGGGAACGGGAGCAGTACTTC.

This clone was observed a handful of times. This chain joins TRBV6-1 and TRBJ2-7; D may be TRBD1 (5 bases). Per germline, CDR1 MNHNS and CDR2 SASEGT. This CDR3 has 15 amino acids. The V gene lost 0 bases and the J gene lost 2 bases, with 11 bases spanning the gap. The CDR3 loop is CASSEAGLGAYEQYF. DNA of the CDR3: TGTGCCAGCAGTGAAGCTGGGTTAGGGGCCTACGAGCAGTACTTC.

The chain links TRBV7-2 to TRBJ2-7; D gene unclear. Germline V lookup: CDR1 SGHTA, CDR2 FQGNSA. The CDR3 loop spans 15 amino acids. V gave up 5 bases and J gave up 0 bases, with 14 bases separating them. In DNA form, the CDR3 reads TGTGCCAGCAGCCAACAAGGTACAGCCTCCTACGAGCAGTACTTC. Residues: CASSQQGTASYEQYF.

This chain uses TRBV19 with TRBJ2-5, with 9 bases identical to TRBD2. V lost 3 bases and J lost 5; bases outside the gene matches: 7. CDR3 length: 15 residues. CDR1 and CDR2 from the germline V gene are LNHDA and SQIVND (reference sequence). The CDR3 DNA is TGTGCCAGTAGTATGGCTAGCGGGATCGGGGAGACCCAGTACTTC. Amino acid sequence: CASSMASGIGETQYF.

This clone was counted between two and nine times. The rearrangement joins TRBV10-1 to TRBJ2-7, with D tentatively TRBD1 (5 bases). The CDR3 has 16 amino acids. CDR1 WNHNN and CDR2 SYGVQD come from the germline V gene (reference sequence). The V and J ends lost 9 bases and 1 base respectively, with 22 bases between them. The CDR3 DNA reads as TGCGCCAGGAACTCAGGGAAGAAGAAAAAGTCCTACGAGCAGTACTTC. This gives the protein CARNSGKKKKSYEQYF.

The CDR3 DNA is TGCGCCAGCAGCTTGGCCCTCGCGGGACCCGCCGCTGATACGCAGTATTTT. It specifies CASSLALAGPAADTQYF. The chain uses TRBV5-1 and TRBJ2-3, with D possibly being TRBD2 (6 bases). The CDR3 sequence is 17 residues long. CDR1 and CDR2 (germline): SGHRS, YFSETQ. The V end was cut by 0 bases, the J end by 6 bases, with 20 bases between.

In its sample, this clone was seen a few times. This chain connects TRBV28 to TRBJ1-1; D is perhaps TRBD1 (5 bases). Trimming left V 2 bases short and J 2 bases short, with 15 bases between. Germline V gene sequence: CDR1 MDHEN, CDR2 SYDVKM. The CDR3 has 16 residues. CDR3 residues: CASSLGVGGPNTEAFF. The CDR3 region has the DNA TGTGCCAGCAGTTTAGGGGTGGGGGGACCAAACACTGAAGCTTTCTTT. The variable domain in full, completed from reference TRBV28 and TRBJ1-1, reads DVKVTQSSRYLVKRTGEKVFLECVQDMDHENMFWYRQDPGLGLRLIYFSYDVKMKEKGDIPEGYSVSREKKERFSLILESASTNQTSMYLCASSLGVGGPNTEAFFGQGTRLTVV.